These 10 T cell receptor beta chains originate from one sample sequenced in a study of blood T cell repertoires in COVID-19. Repertoires were generated with immunoSEQ multiplex PCR, while TCRdb's copy carries only in-frame clones and drops some. Seen here are a few hundred thousand clones, more than 70% observed once, and the top ten hold 4.3%. Specimen: PBMCs or T cells enriched from blood (not recorded which). These receptors came from a man in his thirties or forties with acute COVID-19.

Regarding this clone: The sample contains more than one DNA sequence encoding this CDR3. The DNA for the CDR3 is TGTGCCAGCAGCTCTGGACAGGTCACTGAAGCTTTCTTT. It specifies CASSSGQVTEAFF. This rearrangement joins TRBV7-3 to TRBJ1-1, with 7 positions matching TRBD1. CDR1 is SGHTA, CDR2 FQGTGA, per germline. This CDR3 comprises 13 residues. Trimming removed 4 bases from V and 4 bases from J; junction bases left unmatched: 3.

This clone was seen a single time. V usage is TRBV12-3 or TRBV12-4 and J usage is TRBJ1-4; no definite D call. The CDR3 sequence is 13 residues long. The germline V and J ends were trimmed by 8 bases and 7 bases, with 14 bases remaining between them. CDR3 region: CASGVRRFEKLFF. The CDR3 DNA reads as TGTGCCAGCGGCGTGCGGAGGTTTGAAAAACTGTTTTTT.

The chain carries TRBV18 and TRBJ2-2; 9 bases align to TRBD2. Germline trimming cut 3 bases from V and 1 base from J; bases unmatched to any gene: 21. The CDR3 consists of 22 residues. Germline V gene sequence: CDR1 KGHSH, CDR2 LQKENI. The CDR3 coding sequence is TGTGCCAGCTCACCTCGCCGGGTAGCGGGGGAGCTAAAAAATTTGAACACCGGGGAGCTGTTTTTT. It is translated as CASSPRRVAGELKNLNTGELFF.

The rearrangement links TRBV2 to TRBJ1-2, with D perhaps TRBD1 (6 bases). Germline V gives CDR1 SNHLY, CDR2 FYNNEI. Trimming pared 2 bases from V and 8 bases from J, leaving 15 bases between. This CDR3 contains 14 residues. The CDR3 region has the DNA TGTGCCAGCAGTGAAAGGGCAGGGGCACAAGGCTACACCTTC. It yields the protein CASSERAGAQGYTF.

The rearrangement links TRBV28 to TRBJ2-5, with 11 bases matching TRBD2. This CDR3 has 16 residues. Trimming at V came to 6 bases and at J to 1 base, leaving 7 bases not matched to a gene. Germline V gene lookup returns CDR1 MDHEN and CDR2 SYDVKM. The CDR3: CASRDLAGGLQETQYF. CDR3 sequence (DNA): TGTGCCAGCAGGGACCTAGCGGGGGGCCTCCAAGAGACCCAGTACTTC.

This clone occurred a few times. This chain links TRBV25-1 with TRBJ1-5; 7 bases match TRBD1. CDR3 length: 15 amino acids. Germline CDR1 and CDR2: MGHDK and SYGVNS. Unmatched junction bases numbered 7, after V lost 1 base and J lost 7 bases. The CDR3 here is CASSECWTGLQPQHF. As DNA, the CDR3 is TGTGCCAGCAGTGAATGTTGGACAGGATTGCAGCCCCAGCATTTT.

The chain is built from TRBV4-2 and TRBJ2-5; 9 nucleotides align to TRBD2. Unmatched junction bases numbered 5, after V lost 5 bases and J lost 1 base. The CDR3 spans 15 residues. Germline CDR1 reads LGHNA; CDR2 reads YNFKEQ. The CDR3 DNA sequence: TGTGCCAGCAGCGGTAGCGGGGGCCTCCAAGAGACCCAGTACTTC. As protein: CASSGSGGLQETQYF.

This chain joins TRBV7-6 and TRBJ1-2; maybe TRBD1 (5 bases). Germline V gives CDR1 SGHVS, CDR2 FNYEAQ. The CDR3 contains 12 residues. V was trimmed by 4 bases and J by 10 bases, leaving 13 bases between them. In DNA, the CDR3 is TGTGCCAGCAGCTCAATCCAGACAGACTACACCTTC. Its protein product is CASSSIQTDYTF.

The genes are TRBV18 and TRBJ1-1, with D possibly matching TRBD1 (6 bases). Germline values: CDR1 KGHSH, CDR2 LQKENI. Trimming left V 7 bases short and J 1 base short, with 13 bases between. This CDR3 is built from 14 residues. The chain's CDR3 is CASLLGGANTEAFF. The CDR3 nucleotides are TGTGCCAGCTTACTAGGGGGGGCGAACACTGAAGCTTTCTTT. Full variable domain (rest looked up from reference TRBV18 and TRBJ1-1): NAGVMQNPRHLVRRRGQEARLRCSPMKGHSHVYWYRQLPEEGLKFMVYLQKENIIDESGMPKERFSAEFPKEGPSILRIQQVVRGDSAAYFCASLLGGANTEAFFGQGTRLTVV.

The chain joins TRBV18 to TRBJ1-3, with 7 bases that match TRBD1. The J segment lost 2 bases and the V segment lost 3 bases, leaving 1 base of the junction unmatched. The CDR3 spans 14 residues. Germline V gene lookup returns CDR1 KGHSH and CDR2 LQKENI. The CDR3, as DNA: TGTGCCAGCTCACCGGGGACAGCTGGAAACACCATATATTTT. This translates into CASSPGTAGNTIYF. Supplemented by reference TRBV18 and TRBJ1-3, the full variable domain reads NAGVMQNPRHLVRRRGQEARLRCSPMKGHSHVYWYRQLPEEGLKFMVYLQKENIIDESGMPKERFSAEFPKEGPSILRIQQVVRGDSAAYFCASSPGTAGNTIYFGEGSWLTVV.